One sample yielded the 30 T cell receptor beta chains listed below, sequenced in a study of cytomegalovirus exposure and HLA in healthy donors (dated by TCRdb to about 2017). The library was produced with the immunoSEQ multiplex PCR assay. For the multiplex PCR, a mixture combining 60 forward primers for TCR Vbeta segments and 13 reverse primers for TCR Jbeta segments was used. This is the immuneACCESS table as TCRdb keeps it, with only in-frame sequences that have V and J called. A part of the clones is gone; compared with another copy, unresolved V genes explain less than half, and the rest is unexplained. The sample contains some 190,000 clones, roughly 77% of them found a single time. About 3% of the sample is in the top ten clones. The sample consisted of PBMCs. The source is a middle-aged man in good health and CMV-seropositive.

The genes are TRBV7-9 and TRBJ1-1; D gene unclear. V was cut by 3 bases and J by 1 base, with 9 bases left in between. The germline CDR1 and CDR2 sequences are SEHNR and FQNEAQ (reference sequence). CDR3 length equals 14 residues. The CDR3 here is CASSLWEANTEAFF. In DNA, the CDR3 is TGTGCCAGCAGCTTGTGGGAGGCGAACACTGAAGCTTTCTTT.

The J gene is TRBJ2-1, the V gene TRBV10-3; D is possibly TRBD2 (6 bases). Germline V CDR1 and CDR2: ENHRY, SYGVKD. V lost 5 bases and J lost 4, with 12 bases in between. The CDR3 covers 14 residues. CDR3 residues: CAISLRGIYNEQFF. In nucleotides, the CDR3 is TGTGCCATCAGTCTACGGGGGATTTACAATGAGCAGTTCTTC.

The CDR3 nucleotides are TGTGCCTCCGGACAGGGCTTCTACGAGCAGTACTTC. This encodes CASGQGFYEQYF. The chain carries TRBV28 and TRBJ2-7; 8 bases map to TRBD1. Trimming took 11 bases from V and 3 from J; bases not matched to a gene: 6. The CDR3 covers 12 residues. Germline V gene data show CDR1 as MDHEN and CDR2 as SYDVKM.

The chain has TRBV6-6 and TRBJ2-5, with TRBD1 matching 8 bases. Looked up from germline, CDR1 is MNHNY and CDR2 is SVGAGI (reference sequence). There are 15 residues in the CDR3. Losses at the gene ends were 2 bases for V and 5 bases for J; bases not matched to a gene: 7. CDR3 residues: CASSYPSGGAETQYF. The DNA for the CDR3 is TGTGCCAGCAGTTACCCATCAGGGGGCGCGGAGACCCAGTACTTC.

The chain carries TRBV5-5 and TRBJ2-7; 8 nucleotides line up with TRBD2. The CDR3 covers 13 residues. Trimming took 4 bases from V and 10 from J; bases not matched to a gene: 10. Germline CDR1 and CDR2: SGHKS and YYEKEE (reference sequence). CDR3 residues: CASSNSGDGAQYF. The CDR3 coding sequence is TGTGCCAGCAGCAATAGCGGGGACGGGGCCCAGTACTTC.

This clone was seen a single time. J is TRBJ2-7 and V is TRBV7-9, with 7 positions matching TRBD1. V lost 4 bases, J lost 0 bases, and 3 bases stayed unmatched. The germline V gene has CDR1 SEHNR and CDR2 FQNEAQ (reference sequence). The CDR3 consists of 14 residues. CDR3 bases: TGTGCCAGCAGCTCCCGGGACAGCTCCTACGAGCAGTACTTC. It translates to CASSSRDSSYEQYF.

The chain has TRBV4-2 and TRBJ1-2; 7 nucleotides align to TRBD1. Trimming removed 5 bases from V and 3 bases from J; junction bases left unmatched: 9. CDR3 size: 15 residues. The germline V gene encodes CDR1 LGHNA and CDR2 YNFKEQ. Written as DNA, the CDR3 is TGTGCCAGCAGCTTGGAGGGACAGCCCCACTATGGCTACACCTTC. This codes for CASSLEGQPHYGYTF.

The chain links TRBV15 to TRBJ2-7, with TRBD1 matching over 8 bases. Unmatched junction bases numbered 9, after V lost 4 bases and J lost 7 bases. Germline V CDR1 and CDR2: LNHNV, YYDKDF (reference sequence). This CDR3 is 14 amino acids long. CDR3 nucleotides: TGTGCCACCAGCACAACAGGGGGTTCGTGGGAGCAGTACTTC. Protein: CATSTTGGSWEQYF.

This sequence joins TRBV28 and TRBJ2-2, with D maybe TRBD1 (5 bases). This CDR3 is 14 amino acids long. Per the germline V gene, CDR1 is MDHEN and CDR2 is SYDVKM. V was cut by 6 bases and J by 4 bases, with 12 bases left in between. DNA of the CDR3: TGTGCCAGCAGCCCCGACAGTCCCACCGGGGAGCTGTTTTTT. This codes for CASSPDSPTGELFF.

As DNA, the CDR3 is TGCGCCAGCAGCTTGGGGGGGGGCGCAGAAGATACGCAGTATTTT. It is translated as CASSLGGGAEDTQYF. This chain joins TRBV5-1 and TRBJ2-3; possibly TRBD2 for D (7 bases). The V end was cut by 0 bases, the J end by 5 bases, with 13 bases between. The CDR3 loop spans 15 amino acids. Germline V gene lookup returns CDR1 SGHRS and CDR2 YFSETQ.

J is TRBJ2-7 and V is TRBV20-1; D is uncertain. CDR1 and CDR2 from the germline V gene are DFQATT and SNEGSKA (reference sequence). The CDR3 sequence is 11 residues long. This CDR3 reads CSPRPSYEQYF. CDR3 DNA: TGCAGCCCGCGCCCGTCCTACGAGCAGTACTTC.

The chain couples TRBV5-4 to TRBJ2-5; 9 nucleotides align to TRBD1. This CDR3 has 16 residues. Trimming removed 4 bases from V and 5 bases from J; junction bases left unmatched: 12. Germline CDR1 SGHNT, CDR2 YYREEE (reference sequence). The CDR3 nucleotides are TGTGCCAGCAGCGGCGAGGGACAGGGCGGGCTGGAGACCCAGTACTTC. Its translation is CASSGEGQGGLETQYF.

The chain links TRBV27 to TRBJ2-1; 7 bases map to TRBD1. CDR3 length equals 14 residues. The germline gives CDR1 MNHEY, CDR2 SMNVEV (reference sequence). The trim removed 5 bases at V and 10 bases at J, leaving 11 bases unmatched. The CDR3 sequence is CASSGQVLSSEQFF. The CDR3 DNA reads TGTGCCAGCAGTGGACAGGTCCTCTCCAGCGAGCAGTTCTTC.

The V gene is TRBV15, the J gene TRBJ1-4; no clear D gene. The V and J ends lost 0 bases and 0 bases respectively, with 20 bases between them. CDR3 length: 20 residues. The germline V gene has CDR1 LNHNV and CDR2 YYDKDF (reference sequence). The CDR3 protein is CATSRDRSGGLYTTNEKLFF. The CDR3 DNA reads TGTGCCACCAGCAGAGATCGCAGTGGAGGGCTTTACACAACTAATGAAAAACTGTTTTTT.

The chain carries TRBV6-1 and TRBJ2-2; 8 bases are shared with TRBD1. The germline gives CDR1 MNHNS, CDR2 SASEGT. V lost 7 bases and J lost 7; bases outside the gene matches: 11. The CDR3 spans 15 residues. As DNA, the CDR3 is TGTGCCAGCAATCCAACAGGGGGAAGGATCGGGGAGCTGTTTTTT. The encoded protein is CASNPTGGRIGELFF.

This chain joins TRBV7-6 and TRBJ1-1; D gene uncertain. V lost 5 bases and J lost 1, with 11 bases in between. The CDR3 loop spans 14 amino acids. The germline gives CDR1 SGHVS, CDR2 FNYEAQ. The CDR3 reads CASSRTASNTEAFF. Written as DNA, the CDR3 is TGTGCCAGCAGCCGGACTGCTTCGAACACTGAAGCTTTCTTT.

In DNA, the CDR3 is TGCGCCAGCAGCCAAGGATCGGATTTTGGAGGTTACGGCTACACCTTC. Encoded protein: CASSQGSDFGGYGYTF. The rearrangement joins TRBV4-3 to TRBJ1-2, with D unclear. The CDR3 contains 16 residues. V was cut by 1 base and J by 8 bases, with 20 bases left in between. CDR1 is LGHNA and CDR2 is YSLEER in the germline V gene.

The chain is built from TRBV6-6 and TRBJ1-5; no clear D. The CDR3 runs to 14 residues. CDR1 and CDR2 (germline): MNHNY, SVGAGI (reference sequence). V gave up 6 bases and J gave up 0 bases, with 9 bases separating them. The CDR3, as DNA: TGTGCCAGCAGCCCGGGAGATAGCAATCAGCCCCAGCATTTT. Residues: CASSPGDSNQPQHF.

The V call is TRBV6-1, the J call TRBJ1-3; 9 positions match TRBD1. V shed 7 bases and J 4 bases; nucleotides not matched to a gene: 8. The germline gives CDR1 MNHNS, CDR2 SASEGT. The CDR3 length is 15 residues. CDR3 nucleotides: TGTGCCAGCACTCAAGTGGGACAGGGAGGAAACACCATATATTTT. This sequence encodes CASTQVGQGGNTIYF.

The genes are TRBV4-1 and TRBJ1-5, with D maybe TRBD1 (5 bases). Trimming took off 2 bases at V and 0 bases at J, with 11 bases between the two ends. This CDR3 is 16 amino acids long. Germline-derived CDR1 and CDR2 are MGHRA and YSYEKL. This chain's CDR3 is CASSQLLGDSNQPQHF. The CDR3 coding sequence is TGCGCCAGCAGCCAACTTCTAGGGGATAGCAATCAGCCCCAGCATTTT.

This chain connects TRBV5-1 to TRBJ2-7; a weak D match, TRBD1 (5 bases). The CDR3 loop spans 13 amino acids. V lost 4 bases and J lost 0, with 8 bases in between. The germline CDR1 and CDR2 sequences are SGHRS and YFSETQ. CDR3 sequence (DNA): TGCGCCAGCAGCCAGGGCAGCTCCTACGAGCAGTACTTC. This translates into CASSQGSSYEQYF.

V usage is TRBV27 and J usage is TRBJ1-4, with D perhaps TRBD1 (6 bases). V lost 0 bases and J lost 3, with 14 bases in between. The length of the CDR3 is 17 residues. Germline values: CDR1 MNHEY, CDR2 SMNVEV (reference sequence). CDR3 protein: CASSLSPGVVANEKLFF. CDR3 sequence (DNA): TGTGCCAGCAGTTTATCGCCAGGGGTCGTGGCTAATGAAAAACTGTTTTTT.

This clone appeared once. The V call is TRBV2, the J call TRBJ2-7; 7 nucleotides match TRBD2. Germline V gene lookup returns CDR1 SNHLY and CDR2 FYNNEI. Losses at the gene ends were 8 bases for V and 2 bases for J; bases not matched to a gene: 0. The CDR3 sequence is 11 residues long. The CDR3: CASREAYEQYF. The CDR3 coding sequence is TGTGCCAGCCGGGAGGCCTACGAGCAGTACTTC.

The chain has TRBV13 and TRBJ2-7; maybe TRBD2 (6 bases). V shed 8 bases and J shed 4 bases, with 24 bases lying between them. The CDR3 is 16 amino acids. Germline V gives CDR1 PRHDT, CDR2 FYEKMQ (reference sequence). The CDR3 DNA sequence: TGTGCCAGCCCTAACATCCGGGAGAGTAACACTTACGAGCAGTACTTC. The encoded protein is CASPNIRESNTYEQYF.

The J gene is TRBJ1-3, the V gene TRBV6-1, with unresolved D. The CDR3 loop spans 15 amino acids. With 8 bases removed from V and 0 bases from J, the gap between germline ends came to 14 bases. Germline values: CDR1 MNHNS, CDR2 SASEGT. Here the CDR3 reads CASSSQEHSGNTIYF. The CDR3 DNA is TGTGCCAGCTCATCCCAGGAACACTCTGGAAACACCATATATTTT.

V and J are TRBV7-8 and TRBJ2-5; 15 bases match TRBD2. This CDR3 region has 19 residues. The germline V gene encodes CDR1 SGHVS and CDR2 FQNEAQ. V was clipped by 5 bases and J by 5 bases; unmatched bases: 15. The CDR3 spells CASSLLRTSGGATRETQYF. The CDR3 bases are TGTGCCAGCAGCCTCCTACGGACTAGCGGGGGGGCCACCAGGGAGACCCAGTACTTC.

The rearrangement uses TRBV5-1 and TRBJ1-1; perhaps TRBD1 as D (5 bases). V lost 1 base, J lost 4 bases, and 11 bases lay in between. Germline CDR1 is SGHRS and CDR2 is YFSETQ. The CDR3 has 14 amino acids. CDR3 loop: CASSLQVGATEAFF. CDR3 bases: TGCGCCAGCAGCTTGCAGGTTGGGGCCACTGAAGCTTTCTTT. Supplemented by reference TRBV5-1 and TRBJ1-1, the full variable domain reads KAGVTQTPRYLIKTRGQQVTLSCSPISGHRSVSWYQQTPGQGLQFLFEYFSETQRNKGNFPGRFSGRQFSNSRSEMNVSTLELGDSALYLCASSLQVGATEAFFGQGTRLTVV.

The genes are TRBV5-6 and TRBJ1-5; 10 bases are a match to TRBD1. The CDR3 sequence is 16 residues long. In germline, CDR1 is SGHDT, CDR2 YYEEEE. Trimming cost V 4 bases and J 2 bases; bases outside gene matches: 6. Written as DNA, the CDR3 is TGTGCCAGCAGCCTATCGACAGGGGGCCGCAATCAGCCCCAGCATTTT. Amino acids: CASSLSTGGRNQPQHF.

The CDR3, as DNA: TGCGCCAGCAGCTCGGACATTTCCTACGAGCAGTACTTC. It translates to CASSSDISYEQYF. This sequence joins TRBV5-1 and TRBJ2-7, with D tentatively TRBD1 (5 bases). CDR1 is SGHRS and CDR2 is YFSETQ in the germline V gene. With 3 bases removed from V and 1 base from J, the gap between germline ends came to 8 bases. This CDR3 region has 13 residues.

This chain links TRBV5-4 with TRBJ2-7; D perhaps matches TRBD1 (8 bases). V was pared by 2 bases and J by 2 bases, with 14 bases between. From germline, CDR1 is SGHNT and CDR2 YYREEE (reference sequence). The CDR3 is 15 residues long. CDR3 in DNA: TGTGCCAGCAGCTTCGGACAGGGAGGGACCTACGAGCAGTACTTC. This gives the protein CASSFGQGGTYEQYF. The full variable domain, its missing parts supplied by reference TRBV5-4 and TRBJ2-7, is ETGVTQSPTHLIKTRGQQVTLRCSSQSGHNTVSWYQQALGQGPQFIFQYYREEENGRGNFPPRFSGLQFPNYSSELNVNALELDDSALYLCASSFGQGGTYEQYFGPGTRLTVT.